This T cell receptor (beta chain) was sequenced for a study of OX40 agonist ivuxolimab in advanced cancers. Study background: One patient with hepatocellular carcinoma and two with cutaneous melanoma, three in all, had partial responses. General observations from the study: At 0.1 to 3.0 mg/kg and by week 6, clonal expansion occurred in CD4+ and CD8+ blood T cells.

The CDR3 contains 16 residues. V shed 5 bases and J shed 5 bases, with 19 bases lying between them. The germline CDR1 and CDR2 sequences are SGHVS and FQNEAQ. No patient had autoimmune disease or received systemic immunosuppression. Drawing of blood for sampling happened at baseline, at cycle 4 day 1, and at cycle 7 day 1. Clones were sequenced by immunoSEQ multiplex PCR, and TCRdb holds only the in-frame ones, with some missing. This sample carries around 83,000 clones, 65% to 85% of them seen once, and the ten largest clones take about 7%. A remark on this clone: Its antigen is still unknown.

The sample in question was CD4+ or CD8+ T cells sorted from blood, obtained in a trial of the OX40 agonist ivuxolimab. The chain uses TRBV7-8 and TRBJ2-1; possibly TRBD2 for D (6 bases). This clonotype originated in an adult with an advanced solid tumor such as melanoma, head and neck, liver or kidney cancer. CDR3 nucleotides: TGTGCCAGCAGCAACACACTAGCCCCTGGGAACAATGAGCAGTTCTTC. The encoded protein is CASSNTLAPGNNEQFF.